The following is a T cell receptor (beta chain) sequence with its context. Its specificity is unknown. Reverse transcribing all isolated RNA meant expressed TCRB transcripts were sequenced. Sequencing used immunoSEQ multiplex PCR; TCRdb keeps in-frame clones, though not all of them. The data contain 150,000 to 200,000 clones, 9% of them singletons. The sample comes from a study of beta chain features in type 1 diabetes. Germline V gene data show CDR1 as LGHNA and CDR2 as YNFKEQ. The CDR3 runs 16 residues. V dropped 0 bases and J dropped 2; count of bases not matched to a gene: 6. Averaging roughly 100 mL, one heparinised blood draw was given by each donor. Study outcomes and limitations: VDJ junctions from type 1 diabetes patients carried fewer insertions and larger deletions. When Type 1 diabetes patients were examined, their TCRB CDR3s proved moderately but significantly shorter in all four CD4+ subsets.

Sequencing was done on a sample of central memory CD4+ T cells from blood. J is TRBJ2-5 and V is TRBV4-2, with 7 bases matching TRBD1. The TCR comes from a woman between 25 and 40 years old with type 1 diabetes. DNA for the CDR3: TGTGCCAGCAGCCAAGAAGGGGGCCCTGGGCAAGAGACCCAGTACTTC. Translating it yields CASSQEGGPGQETQYF.